The source of this T cell receptor beta chain is a study of response to subunit inactivated influenza vaccine (dated by TCRdb to the late 2010s). In terms of the full investigation: Deep quantitative profiling of the T cell receptor repertoire was used in the study to follow responses to a trivalent subunit inactivated influenza vaccine.

In its sample, this clonotype was seen a few times. The antigen it recognizes is unknown. No much larger clone is present one base from it, and per-base qualities are unavailable. The receptor library was made with RT-PCR. Data came from an Illumina HiSeq 2500. TCRdb reworked the public reads: Q25 trimming with fastp, MiXCR clone assembly, productive beta chains retained. Rows with one shared CDR3 protein collapse into an entry with the most common genes and DNA. In all, the sample holds about 190,000 distinct CDR3 sequences, and approximately 15% of those were seen once. About 25% of the sample is in the top ten clones. V is clipped by 4 bases and J by 6 bases, and the sequence between their germline boundaries is 22 bases long. From its cysteine to its phenylalanine, the CDR3 spans 17 amino acids. Of the read, only the CDR3 DNA is kept; its 51 bases are in frame from base 1. CDR1 and CDR2 were assigned from the germline V gene as SGHRS and YFSETQ.

The study at large found these results: The authors proposed that each seasonal influenza vaccination may bring in only a limited number of new T cells.

The sequencing here drew on CD8+ T cells sorted from PBMCs, taken roughly 5 days after vaccination. The sequence joins TRBV5-1 to TRBJ2-2; TRBD2 might be the D gene, on 6 matching bases. The clonotype originates from a man aged 50-60 years who received an inactivated influenza vaccine. Donor details come from another sample of the same person, matched by shared clones. The bases read TGCGCCAGCAGCCCGGAAAGGGGACTCCTCGTTGCCGGGGAGCTGTTTTTT. The resulting protein is CASSPERGLLVAGELFF. Beyond the CDR3, the reference TRBV5-1 and TRBJ2-2 genes provide the residues; the full variable domain reads: KAGVTQTPRYLIKTRGQQVTLSCSPISGHRSVSWYQQTPGQGLQFLFEYFSETQRNKGNFPGRFSGRQFSNSRSEMNVSTLELGDSALYLCASSPERGLLVAGELFFGEGSRLTVL.